A single sample gave rise to the 11 T cell receptor beta chains below, sequenced in a study of molecular identifiers for immune sequencing clone quantification. TCRdb re-analysed the PCR reads in MiXCR, keeping a single row per CDR3 protein. Of 85,000 to 95,000 distinct CDR3 sequences detected, around 20% appear once; the ten largest clones hold around 0.88%. The sample comprised naive CD8+ T cells from blood, with Jurkat cell RNA spiked in. Subset noted: FACS-sorted CD8+CD4-CCR7+CD45RA+ naive T cells. The source is a human donor in good health. Some libraries in this study had Jurkat cell RNA spiked in.

This clonotype has a count of ten or more. The rearrangement uses TRBV28 and TRBJ2-1; D remains unclear. V shed 3 bases and J shed 8 bases, with 8 bases lying between them. CDR3 length equals 12 residues. Germline CDR1 and CDR2: MDHEN and SYDVKM. The DNA of the CDR3 is TGTGCCAGCAGTTTGGGCGTGGATGAGCAGTTCTTC. Amino acid sequence: CASSLGVDEQFF. Drawing the rest from reference TRBV28 and TRBJ2-1, the complete variable domain is DVKVTQSSRYLVKRTGEKVFLECVQDMDHENMFWYRQDPGLGLRLIYFSYDVKMKEKGDIPEGYSVSREKKERFSLILESASTNQTSMYLCASSLGVDEQFFGPGTRLTVL.

This clonotype was found many times. This chain's CDR3 is CASRRTGGVDQPQHF. Here the CDR3 DNA reads TGTGCCAGCAGACGGACAGGGGGCGTCGATCAGCCCCAGCATTTT. V gene TRBV2 combines with J gene TRBJ1-5; 11 nucleotides align to TRBD1. The CDR3 contains 15 residues. J lost 5 bases, V lost 6 bases, and 6 bases had no gene match. Per germline, CDR1 SNHLY and CDR2 FYNNEI.

The chain is built from TRBV6-2 or TRBV6-3 and TRBJ2-7; D gene unclear. Per germline, CDR1 MNHEY and CDR2 SVGEGT. The CDR3 contains 13 residues. V lost 2 bases and J 1 base, leaving 6 bases between the germline ends. CDR3 residues: CASSYLVSYEQYF. CDR3 DNA: TGTGCCAGCAGTTACCTGGTATCCTACGAGCAGTACTTC.

This clonotype appeared once. The CDR3 sequence: CASSQHRDKQYF. CDR3 coding DNA: TGCGCCAGCAGTCAGCACAGGGACAAGCAGTACTTC. The gene calls are TRBV23-1 and TRBJ2-7, with a possible D match to TRBD1 (6 bases). TRBV23-1 is an open reading frame, and its role is uncertain. Trimming removed 3 bases at V and 8 bases at J, with 11 bases between. CDR3 length: 12 residues.

This clonotype was recorded many times. The chain couples TRBV20-1 to TRBJ2-5; 11 nucleotides line up with TRBD2. The CDR3 runs 17 residues. J was trimmed by 6 bases and V by 5 bases; bases with no gene match: 17. Germline assignment: CDR1 DFQATT and CDR2 SNEGSKA (reference sequence). CDR3 region: CSARQVSGTSGEQTQYF. The DNA of the CDR3 is TGCAGTGCTCGACAAGTATCCGGGACTAGCGGCGAACAGACCCAGTACTTC.

This clonotype has ten or more counts. V usage is TRBV9 and J usage is TRBJ1-1; no clear D gene. V lost 3 bases and J lost 0, with 15 bases in between. The CDR3 extends over 16 amino acids. Germline V gene sequence: CDR1 SGDLS, CDR2 YYNGEE. CDR3 nucleotides: TGTGCCAGCAGCGCCCGGTCGGGCCTTCTGAACACTGAAGCTTTCTTT. Translating gives CASSARSGLLNTEAFF.

This clonotype was found many times. The rearrangement joins TRBV20-1 to TRBJ1-1, with D perhaps matching TRBD1 (5 bases). The V end lost 5 bases, the J end lost 3 bases, and 22 bases lay between the germline ends. Looked up from germline, CDR1 is DFQATT and CDR2 is SNEGSKA (reference sequence). The CDR3 contains 16 residues. CDR3 DNA: TGCAGTGCTTCCCATGGGGGGAAGGAGGGGTACACTGAAGCTTTCTTT. Amino acid sequence: CSASHGGKEGYTEAFF.

This clonotype was counted ten times or more. The chain uses TRBV29-1 and TRBJ2-7; 14 bases fit TRBD2. The length of the CDR3 is 15 residues. Germline lookup yields CDR1 SQVTM and CDR2 ANQGSEA. Unmatched junction bases numbered 8, after V lost 7 bases and J lost 3 bases. DNA of the CDR3: TGCAGCGCGTACGGACTAGCGGGAGGCCTCTACGAGCAGTACTTC. Translation: CSAYGLAGGLYEQYF.

This clonotype was counted many times. V gene TRBV29-1 combines with J gene TRBJ2-1; a weak D match, TRBD2 (6 bases). The CDR3 totals 15 residues. Trimming stripped 0 bases from V and 3 bases from J, with 12 bases between. CDR1 SQVTM and CDR2 ANQGSEA come from the germline V gene. The chain's CDR3 is CSVEDLAAIYNEQFF. CDR3 coding DNA: TGCAGCGTTGAAGATTTAGCGGCGATCTACAATGAGCAGTTCTTC.

As regards this clonotype: Given a much more abundant clone one base away, this may be a read error. This sequence joins TRBV14 and TRBJ1-2; D call uncertain. The CDR3 extends over 12 amino acids. Germline values: CDR1 SGHDN, CDR2 FVKESK. The DNA for the CDR3 is TGTGTCAGCAGCCCGGATCCCTATGGCTACACCTTC. This encodes CVSSPDPYGYTF.

This clonotype was counted ten times or more. The CDR3, as DNA: TGTGCCAGCAGCTCGGGGGTCGGTAGGCAAGAGACCCAGTACTTC. Translating it yields CASSSGVGRQETQYF. The V gene is TRBV7-3, the J gene TRBJ2-5; D perhaps matches TRBD2 (6 bases). Germline CDR1 reads SGHTA; CDR2 reads FQGTGA. This CDR3 has 15 residues. The V end was cut by 4 bases, the J end by 2 bases, with 14 bases between.